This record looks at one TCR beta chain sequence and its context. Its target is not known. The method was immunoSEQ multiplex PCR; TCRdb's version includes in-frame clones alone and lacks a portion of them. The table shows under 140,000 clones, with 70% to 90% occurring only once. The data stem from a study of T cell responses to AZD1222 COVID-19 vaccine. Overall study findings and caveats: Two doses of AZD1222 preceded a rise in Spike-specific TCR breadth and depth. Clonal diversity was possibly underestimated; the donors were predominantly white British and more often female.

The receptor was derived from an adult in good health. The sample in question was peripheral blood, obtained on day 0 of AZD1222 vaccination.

The DNA for the CDR3 is TGCGCCTGCCGGCGACGGGGGTATCGGAAAGATACGCAGTATTTT. It translates to CACRRRGYRKDTQYF. The J gene is TRBJ2-3, the V gene TRBV23-1; TRBD2 is a possible D gene (6 bases). TRBV23-1 is an open reading frame whose function is uncertain. This CDR3 contains 15 residues. Trimming stripped 11 bases from V and 5 bases from J, with 23 bases between.